This T cell receptor beta chain is from a study of regulatory T cells in long-lasting Graves disease. The sample's time point: persistent/refractory GD, antithyroid drugs over 5 years with positive TRAb. The TCR library was prepared using RNA isolated from PBMCs. The patient group derived from an endocrinology department in Xi'an, China. Both iRepertoire HTBI primers and Arm-PCR of CDR3 regions were used to build the TCR beta libraries. One entry per CDR3 protein results from TCRdb running MiXCR on the multiplex PCR reads. The sample records approximately 360,000 distinct CDR3 sequences, roughly 24% being singletons. V was trimmed by 4 bases and J by 0 bases, leaving 16 bases between them. Germline-derived CDR1 and CDR2 are SGHVS and FQNEAQ. The CDR3 is made up of 17 amino acids.

The sequence was collected from a woman in her thirties or forties with Graves disease. The source was peripheral blood mononuclear cells (PBMCs), collected when the disease was refractory, from a patient treated with antithyroid drugs. This chain links TRBV7-8 with TRBJ1-5; possibly TRBD1 for D (5 bases). CDR3: CASSSREFLLSNQPQHF. The CDR3 DNA reads TGTGCCAGCAGCTCCAGGGAGTTCCTACTTAGCAATCAGCCCCAGCATTTT. The variable domain in full, completed from reference TRBV7-8 and TRBJ1-5, reads GAGVSQSPRYKVAKRGQDVALRCDPISGHVSLFWYQQALGQGPEFLTYFQNEAQLDKSGLPSDRFFAERPEGSVSTLKIQRTQQEDSAVYLCASSSREFLLSNQPQHFGDGTRLSIL.